Listed below are T cell receptor beta chains from one sample, sequenced in a study of PD-L1 blockade in urothelial cancer. Some clones are missing from TCRdb's copy, which holds only in-frame ones; the method was immunoSEQ multiplex PCR. The top ten hold under 15% of the sample, which has 72,000 or so clones, around 86% seen once. Sequences were derived from PBMCs, sampled around atezolizumab (anti-PD-L1) treatment. The receptor set was obtained from a man aged 60 to 69 with urothelial cancer. Each CDR3 is given with its conserved first and last residue. The order of the fields is D gene, V gene, J gene, CDR3 length, clone size, CDR3 protein, CDR3 DNA. D genes are given only for firm matches. Rows give clone size only sometimes, using once, few, many, or a class for an expanded clone.

>.|TRBV29-1|TRBJ1-1|13|few
CSRCIRKNTEAFF
TGCAGCCGATGCATCAGGAAGAACACTGAAGCTTTCTTT
>TRBD2|TRBV27|TRBJ2-5|18|.
CASSPGTSGGPTQETQYF
TGTGCCAGCAGTCCGGGGACTAGCGGGGGCCCTACCCAAGAGACCCAGTACTTC
>TRBD2|TRBV27|TRBJ2-1|19|.
CASSPGTSGGSYSYNEQFF
TGTGCCAGCAGCCCCGGGACTAGCGGGGGGTCTTACTCCTACAATGAGCAGTTCTTC
>TRBD2|TRBV29-1|TRBJ2-1|13|.
CSVSAGGVREQFF
TGCAGCGTTTCGGCGGGGGGGGTGCGTGAGCAGTTCTTC
>TRBD1|TRBV5-4|TRBJ1-2|13|.
CASSRDRGDGYTF
TGTGCCAGCAGCCGCGACAGGGGGGATGGCTACACCTTC
>.|TRBV25-1|TRBJ1-2|13|.
CASSEYGGDGYTF
TGTGCCAGCAGTGAATATGGGGGCGATGGCTACACCTTC
>TRBD2|TRBV27|TRBJ2-3|14|.
CASTGLAATDTQYF
TGTGCCAGCACCGGACTAGCGGCCACAGATACGCAGTATTTT
>.|TRBV7-3|TRBJ2-7|13|.
CASSLTVGYEQYF
TGTGCCAGCAGCTTAACGGTCGGCTACGAGCAGTACTTC
>.|TRBV5-4|TRBJ1-5|13|.
CASSEGENQPQHF
TGTGCCAGCAGCGAGGGTGAAAATCAGCCCCAGCATTTT
>.|TRBV5-1|TRBJ2-5|14|.
CASKGETAQETQYF
TGCGCCAGCAAAGGAGAGACAGCTCAAGAGACCCAGTACTTC
>.|TRBV5-5|TRBJ1-1|13|once
CASSVTANTEAFF
TGTGCCAGCAGCGTGACAGCGAACACTGAAGCTTTCTTT
>.|TRBV5-6|TRBJ1-1|16|.
CASSPSHSGAITEAFF
TGTGCCAGCAGCCCTTCTCACAGTGGGGCAATCACTGAAGCTTTCTTT
>TRBD1|TRBV19|TRBJ2-7|14|.
CASSSRTGVGEQYF
TGTGCCAGTAGTTCCAGGACAGGGGTAGGCGAGCAGTACTTC
>.|TRBV9|TRBJ1-1|14|.
CASSGQLSYTEAFF
TGTGCCAGCAGCGGACAGCTCTCCTACACTGAAGCTTTCTTT
>TRBD1|TRBV30|TRBJ1-3|20|.
CAWSVVGQGFFRRSGNTIYF
TGTGCCTGGAGTGTTGTAGGACAGGGTTTTTTCCGAAGATCTGGAAACACCATATATTTT
>TRBD1|TRBV18|TRBJ1-2|15|once
CASSRGTDSNYGYTF
TGTGCCAGCTCACGCGGGACAGACTCTAACTATGGCTACACCTTC
>TRBD1|TRBV6-6|TRBJ2-1|15|.
CASSGRTGMYNEQFF
TGTGCCAGCAGTGGACGGACAGGGATGTACAATGAGCAGTTCTTC
>.|TRBV30|TRBJ2-7|14|once
CAWRGAISSYEQYF
TGTGCCTGGAGGGGGGCAATCTCCTCCTACGAGCAGTACTTC
>TRBD1|TRBV7-2|TRBJ2-7|15|.
CASSPRTGSSYEQYF
TGTGCCAGCAGCCCCCGGACAGGGAGCTCCTACGAGCAGTACTTC
>TRBD2|TRBV7-2|TRBJ2-5|15|.
CASSYQAGEEETQYF
TGTGCCAGCAGCTACCAAGCGGGGGAGGAAGAGACCCAGTACTTC
>TRBD2|TRBV9|TRBJ2-2|17|.
CASSGSGTSGDTGELFF
TGTGCCAGCAGCGGCTCCGGGACTAGCGGGGACACCGGGGAGCTGTTTTTT
>.|TRBV27|TRBJ1-2|14|once
CASSLWQGSNGYTF
TGTGCCAGCAGTCTCTGGCAGGGTTCGAATGGCTACACCTTC
>TRBD1|TRBV4-1|TRBJ1-4|18|.
CASSQGGTGGSTNEKLFF
TGCGCCAGCAGCCAAGGCGGGACAGGGGGTTCAACTAATGAAAAACTGTTTTTT
>TRBD1|TRBV19|TRBJ1-1|13|.
CASRRDRNTEAFF
TGTGCCAGTCGCCGGGACAGAAACACTGAAGCTTTCTTT
>.|TRBV9|TRBJ1-1|14|.
CASSAAGSGTEAFF
TGTGCCAGCAGCGCTGCAGGGTCCGGCACTGAAGCTTTCTTT
>TRBD2|TRBV5-4|TRBJ2-1|15|.
CASSPRTSGDNEQFF
TGTGCCAGCAGCCCGAGAACTAGCGGGGACAATGAGCAGTTCTTC
>TRBD1|TRBV10-3|TRBJ1-4|14|.
CAISPRGENEKLFF
TGTGCCATCAGTCCCAGGGGGGAAAATGAAAAACTGTTTTTT
>.|TRBV7-8|TRBJ2-3|14|.
CASSSVSGTDTQYF
TGTGCCAGCAGCTCGGTTAGCGGCACAGATACGCAGTATTTT
>.|TRBV7-2|TRBJ2-3|16|.
CASSSLLGGGSDTQYF
TGTGCCAGCAGCTCGCTCTTAGGGGGGGGATCAGATACGCAGTATTTT
>.|TRBV29-1|TRBJ2-1|15|.
CSVKRDLSSYNEQFF
TGCAGCGTTAAAAGAGACTTAAGCTCCTACAATGAGCAGTTCTTC
>TRBD2|TRBV6-1|TRBJ2-2|19|.
CASSEVIVAGGGASGELFF
TGTGCCAGCAGTGAAGTCATAGTAGCTGGCGGGGGGGCCTCCGGGGAGCTGTTTTTT
>.|TRBV7-9|TRBJ2-7|15|.
CASSFKRLGDYEQYF
TGTGCCAGCAGCTTTAAGAGGCTCGGGGACTACGAGCAGTACTTC
>TRBD2|TRBV27|TRBJ2-7|18|.
CASSTFPGLAGATYEQYF
TGTGCCAGCAGCACTTTTCCGGGACTAGCGGGGGCAACCTACGAGCAGTACTTC
>.|TRBV4-2|TRBJ2-3|13|.
CASSQRGEDTQYF
TGTGCCAGCAGCCAACGGGGTGAAGATACGCAGTATTTT
>TRBD1|TRBV30|TRBJ1-2|15|.
CAWTSGTGVFYGYTF
TGTGCCTGGACATCCGGGACAGGGGTTTTCTATGGCTACACCTTC
>.|TRBV5-8|TRBJ1-2|14|few
CASSPPGGARGYTF
TGTGCCAGCAGCCCACCTGGGGGGGCGCGGGGCTACACCTTC
>.|TRBV18|TRBJ1-1|14|.
CASSPGDLGALAFF
TGTGCCAGCTCACCAGGGGATCTGGGGGCCCTTGCTTTCTTT
>TRBD1|TRBV7-3|TRBJ2-1|13|.
CASSFLGQVEQFF
TGTGCCAGCAGCTTTCTAGGACAGGTTGAGCAGTTCTTC
>.|TRBV21-1|TRBJ2-7|15|few
CASKTSRGRTYEQYF
TGTGCCAGCAAAACAAGCCGGGGTCGGACCTACGAGCAGTACTTC
>.|TRBV7-8|TRBJ2-7|15|once
CASSRDPGHNYEQYF
TGTGCCAGCAGCAGGGACCCGGGACATAACTACGAGCAGTACTTC
>.|TRBV5-1|TRBJ2-5|14|.
CASSWARGEETQYF
TGCGCCAGCAGCTGGGCTCGCGGGGAGGAGACCCAGTACTTC
>.|TRBV4-1|TRBJ1-3|16|.
CASSQSGLVFGNTIYF
TGCGCCAGCAGCCAGTCCGGGTTGGTTTTTGGAAACACCATATATTTT
>.|TRBV7-8|TRBJ1-4|17|.
CASSPPGGEMANEKLFF
TGTGCCAGCAGCCCCCCCGGGGGGGAAATGGCTAATGAAAAACTGTTTTTT
>TRBD1|TRBV28|TRBJ1-1|15|.
CASSLSFQGGTEAFF
TGTGCCAGCAGTTTATCTTTTCAGGGGGGAACTGAAGCTTTCTTT
>TRBD1|TRBV6-5|TRBJ1-4|14|.
CASSPGQGGEKLFF
TGTGCCAGCAGTCCGGGACAGGGGGGAGAAAAACTGTTTTTT
>TRBD2|TRBV7-6|TRBJ2-1|16|.
CASSSKLAGAYNEQFF
TGTGCCAGCAGCTCAAAACTAGCGGGGGCCTACAATGAGCAGTTCTTC
>.|TRBV13|TRBJ2-7|13|once
CASRSPGIREQYF
TGTGCCAGCAGAAGCCCAGGGATTAGGGAGCAGTACTTC
>.|TRBV5-4|TRBJ2-2|15|.
CASSLASVTPGELFF
TGTGCCAGCAGCTTGGCGTCGGTAACCCCCGGGGAGCTGTTTTTT
>TRBD1|TRBV6-5|TRBJ1-1|15|once
CASSPQTGGRTEAFF
TGTGCCAGCAGTCCACAAACAGGGGGCCGTACTGAAGCTTTCTTT
>TRBD1|TRBV9|TRBJ1-4|15|.
CASSVAGTVNEKLFF
TGTGCCAGCAGCGTAGCCGGGACAGTTAATGAAAAACTGTTTTTT
>.|TRBV30|TRBJ1-4|15|.
CAWSSLAGGKEKLFF
TGTGCCTGGAGCTCATTGGCGGGTGGCAAGGAAAAACTGTTTTTT
>.|TRBV4-1|TRBJ2-7|14|.
CASSQDRDSYEQYF
TGCGCCAGCAGCCAAGATCGGGACTCCTACGAGCAGTACTTC
>TRBD2|TRBV5-1|TRBJ2-2|20|.
CASSYPGLAGGHANTGELFF
TGCGCCAGCAGCTACCCGGGACTAGCGGGGGGCCACGCGAACACCGGGGAGCTGTTTTTT
>TRBD2|TRBV4-2|TRBJ2-5|20|.
CASSQEGRNPSGGGVETQYF
TGTGCCAGCAGCCAAGAAGGCCGCAATCCTAGCGGGGGAGGTGTTGAGACCCAGTACTTC
>TRBD2|TRBV7-3|TRBJ2-7|15|.
CASSSPRLAGYEQYF
TGTGCCAGCAGCTCCCCCCGACTAGCGGGCTACGAGCAGTACTTC